A selection of T cell receptor beta chains follows, all from one sample in a study of cytomegalovirus exposure and HLA in healthy donors. The table came from immunoSEQ multiplex PCR; TCRdb's copy has only in-frame clones and leaves some out. The profile shows about 150,000 clones, just over 90% of them singletons. The sample consisted of PBMCs. These receptors were collected from a man younger than 35 in good health and CMV-seronegative. CDR3s include the opening cysteine and the closing phenylalanine or tryptophan. The D gene is left open where the match is weak. Clone size is not always given. Where it is, it says once, few, many or a class for expanded clones.

.	.	TRBV19	TRBJ2-5	TGTGCCAGTAGTGGAGGAGACCAAGAGACCCAGTACTTC	CASSGGDQETQYF
few	TRBD1	TRBV19	TRBJ1-5	TGTGCCAGCCAATTCCGGGACAGGACGAATCAGCCCCAGCATTTT	CASQFRDRTNQPQHF
.	TRBD1	TRBV19	TRBJ1-5	TGTGCCAGTAGTCCCGGGACAGTGAGCAATCAGCCCCAGCATTTT	CASSPGTVSNQPQHF
.	TRBD1	TRBV11-2	TRBJ1-1	TGTGCCAGCAGCACCGGGACAGGGGGCAGTTGGGACACTGAAGCTTTCTTT	CASSTGTGGSWDTEAFF
.	.	TRBV5-1	TRBJ1-4	TGCGCCAGCAGCCCGGATGGCCCAGGGCTTGGTGAAAAACTGTTTTTT	CASSPDGPGLGEKLFF
.	TRBD1	TRBV5-1	TRBJ1-1	TGCGCCAGCAGCATTGGACAGGGTTGGACTGAAGCTTTCTTT	CASSIGQGWTEAFF
.	TRBD1	TRBV4-2	TRBJ1-5	TGTGCCAGCAGCCACCGGGGCCACAGGGGGCGCGGTCAGCCCCAGCATTTT	CASSHRGHRGRGQPQHF
.	.	TRBV6-5	TRBJ2-7	TGTGCCAGCAGTTACGGCCTAGCTTTGTCCTACGAGCAGTACTTC	CASSYGLALSYEQYF
.	.	TRBV5-1	TRBJ1-5	TGCGCCAGCAGCTTGGGAGGGGGTCAGCCCCAGCATTTT	CASSLGGGQPQHF
.	.	TRBV29-1	TRBJ2-3	TGCAGCGTTGTGGACAGAAAACGCACAGATACGCAGTATTTT	CSVVDRKRTDTQYF
.	TRBD2	TRBV7-2	TRBJ2-5	TGTGCCAACTCACGGGGGGGTACTCAAGAGACCCAGTACTTC	CANSRGGTQETQYF